These 6 T cell receptor beta chains were all obtained from the same sample, sequenced in a study of T-cell reconstitution after alpha-beta-depleted transplantation in children (dated by TCRdb to between 2015 and 2016). The library was prepared using PCR. Instrument used: Illumina HiSeq 2500. Molecular barcoding was employed in the preparation of TCR libraries, with unique molecular identifiers being used to normalize TCRbeta repertoire quantification. The raw public data were reprocessed by TCRdb itself: fastp quality trimming at Q25, MiXCR clonotype calling, in-frame beta chains only. One record per CDR3 amino acid sequence lists the most common genes and DNA. The sample records a few hundred thousand distinct CDR3 sequences, 9% to 12% of which are singletons. The ten largest clonotypes hold roughly 2.5% of the sample. The sequences come from PBMCs from the stem cell graft donor, collected from the stem cell graft. Receptor source: a human donor who donated a stem cell graft to a child with acute lymphoblastic leukemia.

This clonotype was seen a few times. V is TRBV6-5 and J is TRBJ1-5, with TRBD1 as a possible D gene (5 bases). The CDR3 runs 14 residues. Germline values: CDR1 MNHEY, CDR2 SVGAGI. V shed 5 bases and J shed 2 bases, with 10 bases lying between them. DNA of the CDR3: TGTGCCAGCAGTCGAGGGGCTGGCAATCAGCCCCAGCATTTT. Translating gives CASSRGAGNQPQHF.

Ten or more counts support this clonotype. The rearrangement uses TRBV12-3 or TRBV12-4 and TRBJ1-5; 8 positions agree with TRBD1. The CDR3 has 14 residues. V gave up 6 bases and J gave up 2 bases; unmatched junction bases: 3. This CDR3 reads CASSSTGGNQPQHF. CDR3 coding DNA: TGTGCCAGCAGCTCGACAGGGGGCAATCAGCCCCAGCATTTT.

The chain couples TRBV20-1 to TRBJ2-1; 11 nucleotides match TRBD2. Trimming at V came to 5 bases and at J to 4 bases, leaving 19 bases not matched to a gene. This CDR3 is built from 19 residues. CDR1 is DFQATT, CDR2 SNEGSKA, per germline (reference sequence). Here the CDR3 DNA reads TGCAGTGCTGGGTCGAGGGGACAGGTGGGGACTAGCGGATACAATGAGCAGTTCTTC. This translates into CSAGSRGQVGTSGYNEQFF.

This chain joins TRBV10-3 and TRBJ2-7; 7 nucleotides agree with TRBD1. Germline V CDR1 and CDR2: ENHRY, SYGVKD. The CDR3 consists of 15 residues. V trimming: 2 bases; J trimming: 1 base; junction bases outside the gene matches: 5. The CDR3 region is CAISERDSNSYEQYF. The CDR3 coding sequence is TGTGCCATCAGTGAGAGGGACAGCAATTCCTACGAGCAGTACTTC.

This clonotype came up a few times. J is TRBJ1-5 and V is TRBV6-5; TRBD1 agrees at 7 bases. V lost 5 bases to trimming and J lost 6 bases; unmatched junction nucleotides: 4. Per the germline V gene, CDR1 is MNHEY and CDR2 is SVGAGI. The CDR3 covers 13 residues. CDR3: CASSRQGFQPQHF. DNA of the CDR3: TGTGCCAGCAGTAGACAGGGATTTCAGCCCCAGCATTTT.

This clonotype showed up many times. V and J are TRBV7-2 and TRBJ2-7; D gene ambiguous. Per the germline V gene, CDR1 is SGHTA and CDR2 is FQGNSA. The CDR3 length is 12 residues. Trimming shortened V by 8 bases and J by 2 bases, and 10 bases separated the two germline ends. CDR3 amino acids: CASRLGPYEQYF. The CDR3 bases are TGTGCCAGCCGATTAGGCCCCTACGAGCAGTACTTC.